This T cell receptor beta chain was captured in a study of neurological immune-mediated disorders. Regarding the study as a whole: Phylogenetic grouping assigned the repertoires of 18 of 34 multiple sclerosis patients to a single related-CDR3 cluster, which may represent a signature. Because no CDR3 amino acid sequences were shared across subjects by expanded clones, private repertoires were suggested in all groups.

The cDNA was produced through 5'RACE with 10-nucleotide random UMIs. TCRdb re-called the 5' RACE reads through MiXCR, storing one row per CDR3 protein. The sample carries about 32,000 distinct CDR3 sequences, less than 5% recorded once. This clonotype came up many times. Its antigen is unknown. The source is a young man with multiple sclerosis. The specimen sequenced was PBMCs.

In DNA form, the CDR3 reads TGCAGCGTCGAGGGGGTAAGGGGTCAGCCCCAGCATTTT. Translating it yields CSVEGVRGQPQHF. This chain uses TRBV29-1 with TRBJ1-5, with D possibly TRBD1 on 6 matching bases. V was shortened by 6 bases and J by 6 bases, with 15 bases between the two germline ends. The CDR3 runs to 13 residues. CDR1 and CDR2 from the germline V gene are SQVTM and ANQGSEA. Variable domain in full (rest from reference TRBV29-1 and TRBJ1-5): SAVISQKPSRDICQRGTSLTIQCQVDSQVTMMFWYRQQPGQSLTLIATANQGSEATYESGFVIDKFPISRPNLTFSTLTVSNMSPEDSSIYLCSVEGVRGQPQHFGDGTRLSIL.